This T cell receptor beta chain is drawn from a study of human T cells and chemical hapten exposure. Trimming took off 5 bases at V and 4 bases at J, with 18 bases between the two ends. The germline V gene has CDR1 SGHTA and CDR2 FQGNSA. This CDR3 spans 16 amino acids. Comment on this clonotype: Its specificity is not known.

Time point reported: patch test 3, about 24 weeks after DPC sensitization. The treatment is: therapeutic diphenylcyclopropenone sensitization with weekly scalp DPC. TCRdb re-called the RACE reads through MiXCR, storing one row per CDR3 protein. This sample carries roughly 200,000 distinct CDR3 sequences, under 30% of them seen once, and the ten largest clones take roughly 2.4%. Study-wide results and limits: While controls formed fewer of them, expanded TCRs formed significantly more large CDR3 similarity clusters.

This receptor was taken from a woman aged 40 to 50 with alopecia areata. Some clones in this sample may be carry-over from other donors' samples. This sample comprised whole blood, obtained in connection with sensitization to the hapten diphenylcyclopropenone (DPC). The genes are TRBV7-2 and TRBJ1-3; D is undetermined. CDR3 DNA sequence: TGTGCCAGCAGCGTAGGGCCACCGGGGTGGGGAAACACCATATATTTT. Its protein is CASSVGPPGWGNTIYF.